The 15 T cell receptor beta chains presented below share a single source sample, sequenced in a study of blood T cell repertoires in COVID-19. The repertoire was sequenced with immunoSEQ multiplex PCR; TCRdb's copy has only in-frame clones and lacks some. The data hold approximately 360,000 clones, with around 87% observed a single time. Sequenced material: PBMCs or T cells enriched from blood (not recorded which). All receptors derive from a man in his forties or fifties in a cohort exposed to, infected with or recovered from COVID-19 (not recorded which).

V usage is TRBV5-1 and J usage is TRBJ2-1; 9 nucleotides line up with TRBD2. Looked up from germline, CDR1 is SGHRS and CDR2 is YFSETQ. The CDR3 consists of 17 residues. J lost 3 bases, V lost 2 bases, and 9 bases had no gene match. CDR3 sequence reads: CASSFRLAGSSYNEQFF. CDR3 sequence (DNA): TGCGCCAGCAGCTTTCGGCTAGCGGGAAGTAGCTACAATGAGCAGTTCTTC.

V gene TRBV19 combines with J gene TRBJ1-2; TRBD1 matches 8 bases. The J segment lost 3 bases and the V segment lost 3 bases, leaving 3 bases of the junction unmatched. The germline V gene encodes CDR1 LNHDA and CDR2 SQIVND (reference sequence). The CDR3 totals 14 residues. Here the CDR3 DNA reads TGTGCCAGTAGTATGGGACAGGTATACTATGGCTACACCTTC. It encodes CASSMGQVYYGYTF.

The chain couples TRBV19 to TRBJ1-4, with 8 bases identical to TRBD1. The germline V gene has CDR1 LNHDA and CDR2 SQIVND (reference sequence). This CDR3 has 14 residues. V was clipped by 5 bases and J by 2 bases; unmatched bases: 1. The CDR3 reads CASSDRGTNEKLFF. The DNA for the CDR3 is TGTGCCAGTAGTGACAGGGGCACTAATGAAAAACTGTTTTTT. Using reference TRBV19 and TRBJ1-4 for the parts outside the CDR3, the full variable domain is DGGITQSPKYLFRKEGQNVTLSCEQNLNHDAMYWYRQDPGQGLRLIYYSQIVNDFQKGDIAEGYSVSREKKESFPLTVTSAQKNPTAFYLCASSDRGTNEKLFFGSGTQLSVL.

Here the CDR3 DNA reads TGCGCCAGCAGCTGGGGACAGACTCAAGAGACCCAGTACTTC. Its translation is CASSWGQTQETQYF. This sequence joins TRBV5-1 and TRBJ2-5; 7 bases are a match to TRBD1. Germline trimming cut 3 bases from V and 2 bases from J; bases unmatched to any gene: 4. The CDR3 sequence is 14 residues long. Germline lookup yields CDR1 SGHRS and CDR2 YFSETQ.

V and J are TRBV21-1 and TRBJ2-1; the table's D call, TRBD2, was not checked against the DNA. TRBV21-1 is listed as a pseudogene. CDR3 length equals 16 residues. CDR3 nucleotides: TGTGCCAGCAGCCCCCAGACTTACCGTATAACCAATGAGCAGTTCTTC. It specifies CASSPQTYRITNEQFF.

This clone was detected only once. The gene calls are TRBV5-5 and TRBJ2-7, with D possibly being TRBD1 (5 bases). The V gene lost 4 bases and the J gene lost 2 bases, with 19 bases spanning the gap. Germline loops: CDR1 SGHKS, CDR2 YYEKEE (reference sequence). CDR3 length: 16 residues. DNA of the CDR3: TGTGCCAGCAGCGCTCGGATGGCGGCAGGGACCTACGAGCAGTACTTC. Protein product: CASSARMAAGTYEQYF.

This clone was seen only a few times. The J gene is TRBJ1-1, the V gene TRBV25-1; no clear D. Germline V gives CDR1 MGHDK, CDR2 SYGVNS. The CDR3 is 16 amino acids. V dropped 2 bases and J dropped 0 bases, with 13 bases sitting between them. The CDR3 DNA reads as TGTGCCAGCAGTGAAAAAGAGGGTCTCATGAACACTGAAGCTTTCTTT. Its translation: CASSEKEGLMNTEAFF.

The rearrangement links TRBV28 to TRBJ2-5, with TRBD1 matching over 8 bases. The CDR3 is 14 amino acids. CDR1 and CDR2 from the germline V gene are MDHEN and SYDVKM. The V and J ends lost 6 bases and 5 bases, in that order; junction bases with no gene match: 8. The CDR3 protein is CASSSRGRGETQYF. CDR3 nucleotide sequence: TGTGCCAGCAGCTCCAGGGGGCGCGGGGAGACCCAGTACTTC.

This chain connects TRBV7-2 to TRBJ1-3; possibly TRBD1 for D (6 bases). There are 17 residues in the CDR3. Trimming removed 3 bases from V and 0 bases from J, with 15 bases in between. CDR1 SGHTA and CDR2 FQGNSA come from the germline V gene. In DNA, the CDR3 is TGTGCCAGCAGCTTGTGGGTCAGGACAGCCTCTGGAAACACCATATATTTT. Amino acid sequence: CASSLWVRTASGNTIYF.

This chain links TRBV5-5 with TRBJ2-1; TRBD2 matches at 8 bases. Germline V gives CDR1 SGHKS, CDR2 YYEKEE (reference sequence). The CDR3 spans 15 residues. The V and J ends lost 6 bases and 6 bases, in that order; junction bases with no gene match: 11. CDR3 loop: CASTPFPSGLNEQFF. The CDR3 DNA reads TGTGCCAGCACCCCCTTCCCTAGCGGGCTCAATGAGCAGTTCTTC.

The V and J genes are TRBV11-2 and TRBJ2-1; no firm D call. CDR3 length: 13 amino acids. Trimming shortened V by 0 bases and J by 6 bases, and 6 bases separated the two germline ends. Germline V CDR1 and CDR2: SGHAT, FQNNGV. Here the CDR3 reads CASSLDRVNEQFF. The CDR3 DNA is TGTGCCAGCAGCTTAGATAGAGTCAATGAGCAGTTCTTC. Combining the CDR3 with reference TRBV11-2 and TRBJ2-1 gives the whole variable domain EAGVAQSPRYKIIEKRQSVAFWCNPISGHATLYWYQQILGQGPKLLIQFQNNGVVDDSQLPKDRFSAERLKGVDSTLKIQPAKLEDSAVYLCASSLDRVNEQFFGPGTRLTVL.

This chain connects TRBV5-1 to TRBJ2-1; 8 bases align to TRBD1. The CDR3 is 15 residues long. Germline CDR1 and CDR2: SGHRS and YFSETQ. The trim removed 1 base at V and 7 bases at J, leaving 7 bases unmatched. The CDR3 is CASSLPTGVRNEQFF. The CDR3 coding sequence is TGCGCCAGCAGCTTGCCGACAGGGGTAAGGAATGAGCAGTTCTTC.

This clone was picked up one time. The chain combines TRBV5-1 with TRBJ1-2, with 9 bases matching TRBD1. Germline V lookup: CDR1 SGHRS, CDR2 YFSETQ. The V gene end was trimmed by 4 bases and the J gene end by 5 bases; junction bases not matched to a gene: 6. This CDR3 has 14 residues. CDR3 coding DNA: TGCGCCAGCAGCCCCCGACAGGGGGGTTATGGCTACACCTTC. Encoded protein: CASSPRQGGYGYTF.

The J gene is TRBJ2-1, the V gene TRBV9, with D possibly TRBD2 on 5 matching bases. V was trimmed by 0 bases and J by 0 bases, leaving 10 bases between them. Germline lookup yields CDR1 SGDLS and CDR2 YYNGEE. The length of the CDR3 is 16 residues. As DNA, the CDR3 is TGTGCCAGCAGCGTAGACCCGGGGAGCTCCTACAATGAGCAGTTCTTC. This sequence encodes CASSVDPGSSYNEQFF.

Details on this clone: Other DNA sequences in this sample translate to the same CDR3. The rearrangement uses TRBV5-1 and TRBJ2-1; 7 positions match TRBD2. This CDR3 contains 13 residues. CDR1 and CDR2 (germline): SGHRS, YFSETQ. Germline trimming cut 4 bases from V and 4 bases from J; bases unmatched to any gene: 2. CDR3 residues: CASSPGGYNEQFF. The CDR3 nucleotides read TGCGCCAGCAGCCCGGGGGGATACAATGAGCAGTTCTTC. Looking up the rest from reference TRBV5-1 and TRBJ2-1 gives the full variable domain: KAGVTQTPRYLIKTRGQQVTLSCSPISGHRSVSWYQQTPGQGLQFLFEYFSETQRNKGNFPGRFSGRQFSNSRSEMNVSTLELGDSALYLCASSPGGYNEQFFGPGTRLTVL.